One and the same sample provided the 21 T cell receptor beta chains below, sequenced in a study of T cells in Graves' hyperthyroidism and ophthalmopathy (dated by TCRdb to the late 2010s). The library was produced with multiplex PCR. Sequencing took place on an Illumina HiSeq 2000. TCR beta CDR3 regions were amplified from RNA transcripts. The first round of RT-PCR for the TCR CDR3 was performed with the HTBI primer set and the Qiagen OneStep RT-PCR kit. TCRdb's own reprocessing of the public reads used fastp at Q25 and MiXCR and kept productive beta chains. Duplicate CDR3 protein sequences are folded into a single record with the most common DNA and genes. The sample includes about 600,000 distinct CDR3 sequences, with about 14% observed a single time. The biggest ten clones account for around 7% of the sample. Material: blood. The receptor set was obtained from a woman aged 18-30 years with Graves' ophthalmopathy.

This clonotype has at least ten counts. This rearrangement joins TRBV29-1 to TRBJ2-1; TRBD1 matches at 7 bases. V shed 3 bases and J 9 bases; nucleotides not matched to a gene: 2. The length of the CDR3 is 11 residues. Germline V gene data show CDR1 as SQVTM and CDR2 as ANQGSEA. For the CDR3, the DNA is TGCAGCGTTGACAGGGGGAGTGAGCAGTTCTTC. Amino acid sequence: CSVDRGSEQFF.

This clonotype appeared a few times. The gene calls are TRBV4-1 and TRBJ1-2; perhaps TRBD1 as D (5 bases). The CDR3 runs to 17 residues. Between the trimmed V and J ends, which lost 4 bases and 2 bases, there was a span of 20 bases. The germline gives CDR1 MGHRA, CDR2 YSYEKL. The CDR3 DNA follows: TGCGCCAGCAGCCGACCGGGGAGACAGCTCCAGAACTATGGCTACACCTTC. Its translation is CASSRPGRQLQNYGYTF.

The chain links TRBV6-2 or TRBV6-3 to TRBJ2-4, with 7 positions matching TRBD2. Germline CDR1 MNHEY, CDR2 SVGEGT. This CDR3 region has 15 residues. Trimming cost V 2 bases and J 8 bases; bases outside gene matches: 9. CDR3 nucleotides: TGTGCCAGCAGTTACGACATGAAGGGAGGGGACATTCAGTACTTC. Translated, it gives CASSYDMKGGDIQYF.

This clonotype was counted ten times or more. J is TRBJ2-2 and V is TRBV11-3, with a weak D call TRBD1 (6 bases). This CDR3 is 15 amino acids long. Trimming stripped 1 base from V and 6 bases from J, with 12 bases between. The germline V gene has CDR1 SGHNT and CDR2 YENEEA. For the CDR3, the DNA is TGTGCCAGCAGCTTAGCACAGGGAGAGGCCGGGGAGCTGTTTTTT. Amino acid sequence: CASSLAQGEAGELFF. Complete variable domain (other parts from reference TRBV11-3 and TRBJ2-2): EAGVVQSPRYKIIEKKQPVAFWCNPISGHNTLYWYLQNLGQGPELLIRYENEEAVDDSQLPKDRFSAERLKGVDSTLKIQPAELGDSAVYLCASSLAQGEAGELFFGEGSRLTVL.

A remark on this clonotype: Possible read error: a much larger clone is one base away. This chain connects TRBV7-7 to TRBJ2-3; maybe TRBD2 (6 bases). Germline CDR1 SSHAT, CDR2 FNYEAQ (reference sequence). This CDR3 has 13 amino acids. The DNA for the CDR3 is TGTGCTAGCGGCTTAGCGGAAGCGGATACGCAGTATTTT. Protein: CASGLAEADTQYF. The full variable domain, in which reference TRBV7-7 and TRBJ2-3 provide the parts outside the CDR3, is GAGVSQSPRYKVTKRGQDVTLRCDPISSHATLYWYQQALGQGPEFLTYFNYEAQPDKSGLPSDRFSAERPEGSISTLTIQRTEQRDSAMYRCASGLAEADTQYFGPGTRLTVL.

Ten or more counts support this clonotype. This chain links TRBV2 with TRBJ2-7; a weak D match, TRBD2 (6 bases). The germline CDR1 and CDR2 sequences are SNHLY and FYNNEI. V was cut by 10 bases and J by 6 bases, with 16 bases left in between. The CDR3 loop spans 12 amino acids. The CDR3 nucleotides are TGTGCCACAGGGACTTCAGGAGGCGAGCAGTACTTC. Translation gives CATGTSGGEQYF.

This clonotype was recorded many times. The V gene is TRBV6-1, the J gene TRBJ2-7; TRBD1 matches at 10 bases. The CDR3 loop spans 18 amino acids. CDR1 and CDR2 (germline): MNHNS, SASEGT. The junction had 14 bases not matched to a gene; V was cut back by 6 bases and J by 0 bases. The CDR3 loop is CASSAYGTGVPSSYEQYF. In DNA form, the CDR3 reads TGTGCCAGCAGCGCCTACGGGACAGGGGTCCCTAGCTCCTACGAGCAGTACTTC.

The chain carries TRBV5-6 and TRBJ2-7; D possibly uses TRBD1 or TRBD2 (5 bases each). Trimming shortened V by 5 bases and J by 2 bases, and 11 bases separated the two germline ends. This CDR3 has 13 amino acids. Germline V lookup: CDR1 SGHDT, CDR2 YYEEEE. The CDR3 spells CASSRDVPYEQYF. In DNA form, the CDR3 reads TGTGCCAGCAGTAGGGACGTCCCCTACGAGCAGTACTTC.

In this sample, this clonotype turned up a few times. J is TRBJ2-1 and V is TRBV5-1, with 9 bases fitting TRBD1. Germline values: CDR1 SGHRS, CDR2 YFSETQ. The CDR3 is 20 amino acids. The ends lost 4 bases at V and 4 bases at J; junction bases unmatched: 21. In DNA form, the CDR3 reads TGCGCCAGCAGCCGCTCCGGGACAGGGCAGTATGTACAAGAGTACAATGAGCAGTTCTTC. Its protein is CASSRSGTGQYVQEYNEQFF. Full variable domain (rest looked up from reference TRBV5-1 and TRBJ2-1): KAGVTQTPRYLIKTRGQQVTLSCSPISGHRSVSWYQQTPGQGLQFLFEYFSETQRNKGNFPGRFSGRQFSNSRSEMNVSTLELGDSALYLCASSRSGTGQYVQEYNEQFFGPGTRLTVL.

The V and J genes are TRBV5-4 and TRBJ1-6, with D perhaps TRBD1 (5 bases). This CDR3 has 14 residues. Germline V lookup: CDR1 SGHNT, CDR2 YYREEE (reference sequence). V gave up 4 bases and J gave up 5 bases, with 10 bases separating them. The CDR3 DNA sequence: TGTGCCAGCAGCATTGACAGCAATAATTCACCCCTCCACTTT. It encodes CASSIDSNNSPLHF.

The sample holds a few counts of this clonotype. The chain uses TRBV10-3 and TRBJ1-4, with no clear D. Germline V gene data show CDR1 as ENHRY and CDR2 as SYGVKD. The CDR3 runs 15 residues. V lost 2 bases, J lost 0 bases, and 7 bases lay in between. The CDR3, as DNA: TGTGCCATCAGTGAGAGAGGGACAACTAATGAAAAACTGTTTTTT. Translated, it gives CAISERGTTNEKLFF.

This sequence joins TRBV3-1 and TRBJ2-3; 13 positions match TRBD2. Trimming cost V 4 bases and J 5 bases; bases outside gene matches: 6. This CDR3 comprises 16 residues. Germline CDR1 LGHDT, CDR2 YNNKEL (reference sequence). The CDR3 region is CASSPNTSGRGDTQYF. Written as DNA, the CDR3 is TGTGCCAGCAGCCCAAATACTAGCGGGAGGGGAGATACGCAGTATTTT.

The table lists this clonotype with many counts. The chain is built from TRBV3-1 and TRBJ2-5, with 13 positions matching TRBD2. The CDR3 has 17 amino acids. The V gene end was trimmed by 0 bases and the J gene end by 3 bases; junction bases not matched to a gene: 4. The germline gives CDR1 LGHDT, CDR2 YNNKEL (reference sequence). In nucleotides, the CDR3 is TGTGCCAGCAGCCAAGAAACCGGACTAGCGGGAGAAGAGACCCAGTACTTC. Amino acid sequence: CASSQETGLAGEETQYF.

The rearrangement uses TRBV6-5 and TRBJ2-2; no firm D call. The CDR3 totals 19 residues. Germline V gene sequence: CDR1 MNHEY, CDR2 SVGAGI. The V gene lost 5 bases and the J gene lost 0 bases, with 22 bases spanning the gap. Written as DNA, the CDR3 is TGTGCCAGCAGTACTCCGAACCGTCCCGCCCTCTCGAACACCGGGGAGCTGTTTTTT. It specifies CASSTPNRPALSNTGELFF.

This clonotype appeared many times. This rearrangement joins TRBV2 to TRBJ2-5; no clear D. The CDR3 has 10 amino acids. V lost 5 bases to trimming and J lost 6 bases, with 4 bases between them. CDR1 is SNHLY, CDR2 FYNNEI, per germline. Here the CDR3 DNA reads TGTGCCAGCAGTCAAAAGACCCAGTACTTC. It translates to CASSQKTQYF.

This clonotype was counted at least ten times. This chain joins TRBV28 and TRBJ2-7; 8 bases match TRBD1. J lost 0 bases, V lost 6 bases, and 4 bases had no gene match. Germline V gives CDR1 MDHEN, CDR2 SYDVKM. This CDR3 has 14 residues. CDR3 residues: CASRGTGTSYEQYF. The CDR3 DNA sequence: TGTGCCAGCAGGGGGACAGGCACCTCCTACGAGCAGTACTTC.

This clonotype showed up just a few times. The chain has TRBV5-8 and TRBJ1-2, with no clear D. Looked up from germline, CDR1 is SGHTS and CDR2 is YDEGEE. With 5 bases removed from V and 3 bases from J, the gap between germline ends came to 11 bases. The CDR3 is made up of 13 amino acids. CDR3 nucleotides: TGTGCCAGCAGAGTTCGGGGAGACTATGGCTACACCTTC. This sequence encodes CASRVRGDYGYTF.

This clonotype was detected only a few times. V and J are TRBV9 and TRBJ2-2; perhaps TRBD2 as D (5 bases). The V gene's germline CDR1 is SGDLS and CDR2 YYNGEE. CDR3 length equals 13 residues. Trimming took off 0 bases at V and 7 bases at J, with 7 bases between the two ends. The CDR3 sequence is CASSVEGDGELFF. The CDR3 DNA reads as TGTGCCAGCAGCGTAGAGGGAGACGGGGAGCTGTTTTTT.

This clonotype was counted ten times or more. The chain is built from TRBV24-1 and TRBJ2-3, with D possibly being TRBD2 (6 bases). Germline V gene lookup returns CDR1 KGHDR and CDR2 SFDVKD. V was trimmed by 2 bases and J by 3 bases, leaving 11 bases between them. The CDR3 has 15 residues. CDR3 DNA: TGTGCCACCAGTGATTGGGCAGGGAGGACAGATACGCAGTATTTT. Its translation: CATSDWAGRTDTQYF.

This clonotype was counted many times. This sequence joins TRBV20-1 and TRBJ2-5; the D gene is possibly TRBD1 (6 bases). V lost 1 base, J lost 1 base, and 10 bases lay in between. Germline loops: CDR1 DFQATT, CDR2 SNEGSKA (reference sequence). The CDR3 has 14 amino acids. For the CDR3, the DNA is TGCAGTGCTAGAGGACAGGAGTTCCAAGAGACCCAGTACTTC. Protein: CSARGQEFQETQYF.

At least ten counts were recorded for this clonotype. The gene calls are TRBV2 and TRBJ2-1, with D perhaps given as TRBD1 or TRBD2 (6 bases each). The CDR3 length is 14 residues. Germline assignment: CDR1 SNHLY and CDR2 FYNNEI. The V and J ends lost 8 bases and 0 bases respectively, with 11 bases between them. In nucleotides, the CDR3 is TGTGCCAGCCGAGGGGGGTCCTCCTACAATGAGCAGTTCTTC. Translated, it gives CASRGGSSYNEQFF.